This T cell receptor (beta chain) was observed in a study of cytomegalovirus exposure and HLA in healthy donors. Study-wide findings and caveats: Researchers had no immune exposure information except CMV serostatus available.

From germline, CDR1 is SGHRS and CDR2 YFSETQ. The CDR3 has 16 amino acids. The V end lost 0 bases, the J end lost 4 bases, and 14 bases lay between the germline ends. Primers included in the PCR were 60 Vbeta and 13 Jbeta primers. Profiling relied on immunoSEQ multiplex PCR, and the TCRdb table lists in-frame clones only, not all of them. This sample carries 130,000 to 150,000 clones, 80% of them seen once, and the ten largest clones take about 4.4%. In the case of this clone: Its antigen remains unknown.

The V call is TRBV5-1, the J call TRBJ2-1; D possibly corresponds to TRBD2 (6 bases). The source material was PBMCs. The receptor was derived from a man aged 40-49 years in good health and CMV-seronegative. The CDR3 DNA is TGCGCCAGCAGCTTGGGCGGGGAAACAGCTTACAATGAGCAGTTCTTC. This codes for CASSLGGETAYNEQFF. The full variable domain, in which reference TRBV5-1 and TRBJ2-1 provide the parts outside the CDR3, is KAGVTQTPRYLIKTRGQQVTLSCSPISGHRSVSWYQQTPGQGLQFLFEYFSETQRNKGNFPGRFSGRQFSNSRSEMNVSTLELGDSALYLCASSLGGETAYNEQFFGPGTRLTVL.